These 30 T cell receptor beta chains were sequenced from one sample in a study of T cell responses to AZD1222 COVID-19 vaccine. Here immunoSEQ multiplex PCR was the method, and the copy in TCRdb shows in-frame clones only, minus some. The sample lists roughly 130,000 clones; about nine tenths were seen once. The starting material was peripheral blood, obtained on day 0 of AZD1222 vaccination. The source of these receptors is an adult in good health.

The J gene is TRBJ1-5, the V gene TRBV28; TRBD1 matches at 9 bases. Germline V gene lookup returns CDR1 MDHEN and CDR2 SYDVKM. V lost 7 bases to trimming and J lost 7 bases; unmatched junction nucleotides: 8. The CDR3 sequence is 14 residues long. CDR3 in amino acids: CASIPNRGPQPQHF. Here the CDR3 DNA reads TGTGCCAGCATCCCTAACAGGGGGCCACAGCCCCAGCATTTT.

This sequence joins TRBV11-2 and TRBJ2-1, with 10 positions matching TRBD1. Unmatched junction bases numbered 3, after V lost 2 bases and J lost 5 bases. Germline-derived CDR1 and CDR2 are SGHAT and FQNNGV. The CDR3 is 15 residues long. Written as DNA, the CDR3 is TGTGCCAGCAGCTTACGGGACAGGGGAAACAATGAGCAGTTCTTC. Its translation is CASSLRDRGNNEQFF.

This clone occurred a few times. The J gene is TRBJ1-6, the V gene TRBV7-3; TRBD1 is a possible D gene (6 bases). Trimming took 5 bases from V and 0 from J, leaving 8 bases between them. Germline CDR1 SGHTA, CDR2 FQGTGA. CDR3 length: 15 amino acids. The chain's CDR3 is CASSKGDSYNSPLHF. The CDR3 region has the DNA TGTGCCAGCAGCAAGGGGGACTCCTATAATTCACCCCTCCACTTT.

The rearrangement uses TRBV5-5 and TRBJ1-1, with D possibly being TRBD1 (5 bases). The length of the CDR3 is 15 residues. The germline gives CDR1 SGHKS, CDR2 YYEKEE (reference sequence). V shed 0 bases and J shed 3 bases, with 12 bases lying between them. The CDR3 here is CASSLVGGGYTEAFF. For the CDR3, the DNA is TGTGCCAGCAGCTTGGTTGGGGGAGGATACACTGAAGCTTTCTTT.

The genes are TRBV6-5 and TRBJ1-2, with 7 bases that match TRBD1. There are 13 residues in the CDR3. Germline V CDR1 and CDR2: MNHEY, SVGAGI. The CDR3 coding sequence is TGTGCGACGACAGGGTTCGGAGACTATGGCTACACCTTC. The encoded protein is CATTGFGDYGYTF.

V usage is TRBV11-2 and J usage is TRBJ1-2, with TRBD1 as a possible D gene (6 bases). There are 12 residues in the CDR3. CDR1 is SGHAT and CDR2 is FQNNGV in the germline V gene. V was shortened by 5 bases and J by 6 bases, with 10 bases between the two germline ends. CDR3 coding DNA: TGTGCCAGCAGCGTACAGGGAGATGGCTACACCTTC. Amino acid sequence: CASSVQGDGYTF.

The chain is built from TRBV28 and TRBJ2-7, with D possibly matching TRBD1 (6 bases). V lost 5 bases, J lost 7 bases, and 21 bases lay in between. CDR1 is MDHEN, CDR2 SYDVKM, per germline. The CDR3 has 15 amino acids. The DNA of the CDR3 is TGTGCCAGCAGTCTGATGACAGGAACCTCTGTAGAGCAGTACTTC. Translating it yields CASSLMTGTSVEQYF.

The rearrangement uses TRBV2 and TRBJ2-7, with D tentatively TRBD2 (5 bases). Germline V gene lookup returns CDR1 SNHLY and CDR2 FYNNEI. The V end lost 2 bases, the J end lost 0 bases, and 11 bases lay between the germline ends. This CDR3 is 15 amino acids long. CDR3 in amino acids: CASSESWEPSYEQYF. Written as DNA, the CDR3 is TGTGCCAGCAGTGAAAGTTGGGAGCCCTCCTACGAGCAGTACTTC.

The CDR3 is CASSLGGQHYQPQHF. The CDR3 region has the DNA TGTGCCAGCAGCCTAGGAGGTCAGCACTATCAGCCCCAGCATTTT. The chain links TRBV5-5 to TRBJ1-5; D uncertain. Germline V gene sequence: CDR1 SGHKS, CDR2 YYEKEE (reference sequence). This CDR3 spans 15 amino acids. Trimming removed 4 bases from V and 5 bases from J, with 16 bases in between.

This clone was detected a few times. The J gene is TRBJ1-5, the V gene TRBV28; tentatively, D is TRBD1 (5 bases). Trimming left V 4 bases short and J 1 base short, with 17 bases between. Germline V CDR1 and CDR2: MDHEN, SYDVKM. There are 17 residues in the CDR3. DNA of the CDR3: TGTGCCAGCAGTTCTAACCTCGGGAGGGACAGCAATCAGCCCCAGCATTTT. Translating it yields CASSSNLGRDSNQPQHF.

The chain combines TRBV4-3 with TRBJ2-7; 11 bases fit TRBD2. The CDR3 spans 15 residues. Germline V gene data show CDR1 as LGHNA and CDR2 as YSLEER. The trim removed 3 bases at V and 4 bases at J, leaving 5 bases unmatched. The CDR3 coding sequence is TGCGCCAGCAGCCAGGCTAGCGGGGGGCGATACGAGCAGTACTTC. Translating gives CASSQASGGRYEQYF.

V gene TRBV7-9 combines with J gene TRBJ1-5, with D possibly being TRBD1 (5 bases). Germline-derived CDR1 and CDR2 are SEHNR and FQNEAQ (reference sequence). This CDR3 contains 15 residues. Trimming cost V 5 bases and J 2 bases, with 13 bases left between them. CDR3 nucleotide sequence: TGTGCCAGCAGCCTAAGTGACAGACGCAATCAGCCCCAGCATTTT. As protein: CASSLSDRRNQPQHF.

The rearrangement joins TRBV29-1 to TRBJ1-1; D possibly corresponds to TRBD1 (5 bases). Germline V gene sequence: CDR1 SQVTM, CDR2 ANQGSEA. Trimming took off 4 bases at V and 2 bases at J, with 11 bases between the two ends. CDR3 length equals 13 residues. CDR3 region: CSVAWTSNTEAFF. DNA for the CDR3: TGCAGCGTTGCGTGGACATCCAACACTGAAGCTTTCTTT.

This sequence joins TRBV6-5 and TRBJ1-1; maybe TRBD1 (5 bases). V shed 7 bases and J shed 6 bases, with 12 bases lying between them. This CDR3 has 12 amino acids. Germline CDR1 reads MNHEY; CDR2 reads SVGAGI. The CDR3 DNA sequence: TGTGCCAGCACTCACGGGGGGGCTGAAGCTTTCTTT. Translated, it gives CASTHGGAEAFF.

This clone was counted between two and nine times. The rearrangement joins TRBV9 to TRBJ2-5; TRBD2 matches 8 bases. Germline V CDR1 and CDR2: SGDLS, YYNGEE. The CDR3 loop spans 15 amino acids. Trimming cost V 1 base and J 5 bases; bases outside gene matches: 7. The CDR3 nucleotides read TGTGCCAGCAGCGTAAGTCTGGCTAGCGGGGAGACCCAGTACTTC. The encoded protein is CASSVSLASGETQYF.

The gene calls are TRBV7-9 and TRBJ2-7; 12 bases match TRBD2. V lost 5 bases to trimming and J lost 3 bases; unmatched junction nucleotides: 5. The CDR3 is 15 amino acids. The V gene's germline CDR1 is SEHNR and CDR2 FQNEAQ (reference sequence). The CDR3 protein is CASSGLAGIYYEQYF. CDR3 DNA: TGTGCCAGCAGCGGACTAGCGGGGATTTACTACGAGCAGTACTTC.

J is TRBJ1-6 and V is TRBV28; D is unclear. Trimming removed 3 bases from V and 0 bases from J, with 18 bases in between. Germline-derived CDR1 and CDR2 are MDHEN and SYDVKM. There are 19 residues in the CDR3. Written as DNA, the CDR3 is TGTGCCAGCAGTTTTTGGTCGGCCGGCTCTAGCTCCTATAATTCACCCCTCCACTTT. Encoded protein: CASSFWSAGSSSYNSPLHF.

The CDR3 coding sequence is TGTGCCAGCAGACCTACACTCTATGGCTACACCTTC. Translating it yields CASRPTLYGYTF. The chain links TRBV6-1 to TRBJ1-2; unclear D gene. The V end was cut by 6 bases, the J end by 4 bases, with 9 bases between. The CDR3 extends over 12 amino acids. CDR1 is MNHNS, CDR2 SASEGT, per germline.

The chain combines TRBV9 with TRBJ2-2; TRBD2 matches at 13 bases. The germline CDR1 and CDR2 sequences are SGDLS and YYNGEE. The CDR3 is 20 amino acids. Trimming removed 3 bases from V and 0 bases from J; junction bases left unmatched: 11. The CDR3 reads CASSERTSGGYATNTGELFF. CDR3 nucleotides: TGTGCCAGCAGCGAGAGGACTAGCGGGGGCTACGCTACGAACACCGGGGAGCTGTTTTTT.

This chain connects TRBV30 to TRBJ2-5, with 7 positions matching TRBD1. The CDR3 is made up of 14 amino acids. The trim removed 4 bases at V and 5 bases at J, leaving 10 bases unmatched. Germline V lookup: CDR1 GTSNPN, CDR2 SVGIG (reference sequence). CDR3 sequence reads: CAWTIATGYETQYF. The CDR3 DNA is TGTGCCTGGACAATCGCGACAGGGTACGAGACCCAGTACTTC.

The chain joins TRBV6-1 to TRBJ1-1; no clear D gene. Germline V gives CDR1 MNHNS, CDR2 SASEGT. V lost 3 bases and J lost 5, with 19 bases in between. The CDR3 totals 16 residues. CDR3 sequence: CASSDGSSGPSTEAFF. In DNA form, the CDR3 reads TGTGCCAGCAGTGATGGGTCCAGCGGGCCATCTACTGAAGCTTTCTTT.

The V call is TRBV3-1 (or the pseudogene TRBV3-2), the J call TRBJ2-7; tentatively, D is TRBD2 (6 bases). The CDR3 is 16 residues long. Trimming stripped 0 bases from V and 2 bases from J, with 14 bases between. Germline V gene sequence: CDR1 LGHDT, CDR2 YNNKEL (reference sequence). Here the CDR3 DNA reads TGTGCCAGCAGCCAAGATCATGCGGGGAAAACCTACGAGCAGTACTTC. Encoded protein: CASSQDHAGKTYEQYF.

The CDR3 region is CASSSWTSGGQETQYF. In DNA form, the CDR3 reads TGTGCCAGCAGCTCCTGGACTAGCGGGGGCCAAGAGACCCAGTACTTC. The chain recombines TRBV11-2 with TRBJ2-5; TRBD2 matches 13 bases. Losses at the gene ends were 4 bases for V and 1 base for J; bases not matched to a gene: 3. Germline lookup yields CDR1 SGHAT and CDR2 FQNNGV. The length of the CDR3 is 16 residues. The entire variable domain, with the rest obtained from reference TRBV11-2 and TRBJ2-5, is as follows: EAGVAQSPRYKIIEKRQSVAFWCNPISGHATLYWYQQILGQGPKLLIQFQNNGVVDDSQLPKDRFSAERLKGVDSTLKIQPAKLEDSAVYLCASSSWTSGGQETQYFGPGTRLLVL.

V and J are TRBV5-5 and TRBJ2-6; D is unresolved. Germline CDR1 is SGHKS and CDR2 is YYEKEE (reference sequence). CDR3 size: 17 residues. Between the trimmed V and J ends, which lost 2 bases and 3 bases, there was a span of 15 bases. In DNA form, the CDR3 reads TGTGCCAGCAGCTTTTTCGGCGGTTCAGGTGGGGCCAACGTCCTGACTTTC. Protein: CASSFFGGSGGANVLTF.

This clone was counted between two and nine times. The gene calls are TRBV7-9 and TRBJ2-7, with 11 bases aligning to TRBD1. Trimming cost V 7 bases and J 3 bases; bases outside gene matches: 14. Germline values: CDR1 SEHNR, CDR2 FQNEAQ (reference sequence). This CDR3 has 17 residues. CDR3 loop: CASKPPTTGTGGYEQYF. In nucleotides, the CDR3 is TGTGCCAGCAAGCCCCCCACCACCGGGACAGGGGGCTACGAGCAGTACTTC.

V and J are TRBV6-2 or TRBV6-3 and TRBJ2-5, with D perhaps TRBD1 or TRBD2 (5 bases each). Germline V gives CDR1 MNHEY, CDR2 SVGEGT. V lost 6 bases, J lost 0 bases, and 14 bases lay in between. This CDR3 has 15 amino acids. The CDR3 is CASSPRDQNQETQYF. The CDR3 DNA reads TGTGCCAGCAGCCCCAGGGACCAAAACCAAGAGACCCAGTACTTC.

This clone was counted a single time. The chain joins TRBV5-1 to TRBJ2-3, with D possibly matching TRBD1 (5 bases). Trimming shortened V by 1 base and J by 0 bases, and 9 bases separated the two germline ends. This CDR3 region has 15 residues. The V gene's germline CDR1 is SGHRS and CDR2 YFSETQ. The CDR3 spells CASSLSRVSTDTQYF. The CDR3 DNA follows: TGCGCCAGCAGCTTGTCCAGGGTTAGCACAGATACGCAGTATTTT.

The CDR3 loop reads CASSLVPGRGVNEQFF. The CDR3 region has the DNA TGTGCCAGCAGCTTAGTGCCCGGCCGTGGAGTCAATGAGCAGTTCTTC. The chain employs TRBV7-2 and TRBJ2-1; D is undetermined. Trimming cost V 1 base and J 6 bases, with 16 bases left between them. Germline V gives CDR1 SGHTA, CDR2 FQGNSA. The CDR3 has 16 amino acids. Full variable domain (rest looked up from reference TRBV7-2 and TRBJ2-1): GAGVSQSPSNKVTEKGKDVELRCDPISGHTALYWYRQSLGQGLEFLIYFQGNSAPDKSGLPSDRFSAERTGGSVSTLTIQRTQQEDSAVYLCASSLVPGRGVNEQFFGPGTRLTVL.

The rearrangement joins TRBV6-5 to TRBJ1-4; weak D call: TRBD1 (5 bases). V gave up 5 bases and J gave up 0 bases, with 7 bases separating them. This CDR3 spans 14 amino acids. Looked up from germline, CDR1 is MNHEY and CDR2 is SVGAGI. The CDR3 here is CASSRGSTNEKLFF. The CDR3 DNA reads as TGTGCCAGCAGTCGGGGGTCAACTAATGAAAAACTGTTTTTT.

This sequence joins TRBV3-1 (or the pseudogene TRBV3-2) and TRBJ1-1; the D gene is possibly TRBD1 (5 bases). CDR1 and CDR2 (germline): LGHDT, YNNKEL (reference sequence). This CDR3 contains 13 residues. V dropped 4 bases and J dropped 1 base, with 7 bases sitting between them. CDR3 bases: TGTGCCAGCAGCCGGGGGGAGAACACTGAAGCTTTCTTT. Translated: CASSRGENTEAFF.